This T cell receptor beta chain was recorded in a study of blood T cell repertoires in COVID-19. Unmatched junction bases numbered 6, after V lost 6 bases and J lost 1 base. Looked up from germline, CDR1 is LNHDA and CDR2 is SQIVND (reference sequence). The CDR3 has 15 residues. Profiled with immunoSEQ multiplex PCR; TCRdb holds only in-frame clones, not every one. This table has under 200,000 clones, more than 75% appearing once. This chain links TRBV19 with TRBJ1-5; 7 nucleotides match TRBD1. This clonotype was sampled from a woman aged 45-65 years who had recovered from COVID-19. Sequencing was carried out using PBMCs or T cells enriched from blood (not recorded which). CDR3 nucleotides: TGTGCCAGTAGCGACGGGACAGTAAGCAATCAGCCCCAGCATTTT. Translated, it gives CASSDGTVSNQPQHF.